The 24 T cell receptor beta chains below all came from one sample that was sequenced in a study of CD8 T cells in ankylosing spondylitis. TCRdb itself ran the 5' RACE reads through MiXCR, one entry per CDR3 protein. The sample holds about 42,000 distinct CDR3 sequences, over 3.5% seen once. The sequenced sample consisted of blood, either unsorted or a sorted T cell fraction (not recorded which). The receptor source for this set is a female donor with ankylosing spondylitis or in good health (not recorded which).

This clonotype was picked up many times. The chain links TRBV9 to TRBJ2-2; 11 bases agree with TRBD1. CDR1 and CDR2 from the germline V gene are SGDLS and YYNGEE. The V and J ends lost 4 bases and 7 bases, in that order; junction bases with no gene match: 6. The CDR3 has 15 residues. The chain's CDR3 is CASSSRTGGIGELFF. The CDR3 nucleotides read TGTGCCAGCAGCTCCCGGACAGGGGGCATCGGGGAGCTGTTTTTT.

This clonotype was seen a few times. The gene calls are TRBV9 and TRBJ1-3, with D unresolved. Germline V CDR1 and CDR2: SGDLS, YYNGEE. The length of the CDR3 is 16 residues. V was shortened by 0 bases and J by 1 base, with 11 bases between the two germline ends. CDR3 nucleotides: TGTGCCAGCAGCGTAGGAAATGAGGGATCTGGAAACACCATATATTTT. Its translation: CASSVGNEGSGNTIYF.

The rearrangement links TRBV9 to TRBJ2-7; 12 nucleotides line up with TRBD2. The CDR3 totals 18 residues. V shed 4 bases, J shed 6 bases, and the junction held 17 bases outside the gene matches. Germline loops: CDR1 SGDLS, CDR2 YYNGEE. The CDR3 bases are TGTGCCAGCAGCCTACAGACAGCTAGCGGGGGGGCCGCGGGCGAGCAGTACTTC. It specifies CASSLQTASGGAAGEQYF.

This clonotype was seen many times. This sequence joins TRBV9 and TRBJ2-7; 11 positions match TRBD1. Trimming removed 3 bases from V and 5 bases from J; junction bases left unmatched: 4. This CDR3 has 14 residues. Germline CDR1 and CDR2: SGDLS and YYNGEE. CDR3 bases: TGTGCCAGCAGCGAGGAGGACAGGGGGCACGAGCAGTACTTC. It codes for CASSEEDRGHEQYF.

This clonotype appeared a few times. Here the CDR3 DNA reads TGTGCCAGCAGCGTAGGCTCAATGAACACCGGGGAGCTGTTTTTT. This gives the protein CASSVGSMNTGELFF. The rearrangement uses TRBV9 and TRBJ2-2; no clear D. The germline V gene has CDR1 SGDLS and CDR2 YYNGEE. This CDR3 comprises 15 residues. V lost 0 bases and J 1 base, leaving 7 bases between the germline ends.

This clonotype qualifies as medium-sized (0.01 to 0.1%). The chain recombines TRBV9 with TRBJ2-1, with TRBD2 matching over 10 bases. The CDR3 length is 17 residues. The V segment lost 3 bases and the J segment 5 bases; nucleotides outside the gene matches: 11. CDR1 and CDR2 (germline): SGDLS, YYNGEE. CDR3 bases: TGTGCCAGCAGCGCAGTAACGGGGCTAGCGGGGGACAATGAGCAGTTCTTC. As protein: CASSAVTGLAGDNEQFF.

The table lists this clonotype with many counts. The V gene is TRBV9, the J gene TRBJ2-6; D not certain. The CDR3 sequence is 15 residues long. V lost 5 bases and J 0 bases, leaving 9 bases between the germline ends. CDR1 is SGDLS and CDR2 is YYNGEE in the germline V gene. CDR3 region: CASSGIVSGANVLTF. CDR3 in DNA: TGTGCCAGCAGTGGGATCGTCTCTGGGGCCAACGTCCTGACTTTC.

This clonotype was seen repeatedly, ten times or more. This chain joins TRBV9 and TRBJ1-4; D gene unclear. Germline values: CDR1 SGDLS, CDR2 YYNGEE. V gave up 0 bases and J gave up 10 bases, with 16 bases separating them. The CDR3 contains 15 residues. The CDR3 here is CASSVDEETLGKLFF. The CDR3 bases are TGTGCCAGCAGCGTAGATGAGGAAACGCTTGGAAAACTGTTTTTT.

The sample holds many counts of this clonotype. The rearrangement uses TRBV9 and TRBJ2-2; D is possibly TRBD1 (7 bases). There are 20 residues in the CDR3. The V gene lost 3 bases and the J gene lost 0 bases, with 24 bases spanning the gap. Per germline, CDR1 SGDLS and CDR2 YYNGEE. The CDR3 nucleotides are TGTGCCAGCAGCGGGAAAAAAAGGGGGCCGGGAGCAACGAACACCGGGGAGCTGTTTTTT. As protein: CASSGKKRGPGATNTGELFF.

This clonotype was seen repeatedly, ten times or more. The J gene is TRBJ2-2, the V gene TRBV9, with 12 bases matching TRBD2. From germline, CDR1 is SGDLS and CDR2 YYNGEE. Trimming at V came to 4 bases and at J to 3 bases, leaving 4 bases not matched to a gene. The CDR3 is 16 amino acids. The CDR3 region is CASSRSSGGDTGELFF. CDR3 in DNA: TGTGCCAGCAGCAGGTCTAGCGGGGGGGACACCGGGGAGCTGTTTTTT. Variable domain in full (rest from reference TRBV9 and TRBJ2-2): DSGVTQTPKHLITATGQRVTLRCSPRSGDLSVYWYQQSLDQGLQFLIQYYNGEERAKGNILERFSAQQFPDLHSELNLSSLELGDSALYFCASSRSSGGDTGELFFGEGSRLTVL.

This clonotype occurred many times. This chain uses TRBV9 with TRBJ2-1, with D hard to call. V was cut by 1 base and J by 5 bases, with 10 bases left in between. The CDR3 loop spans 14 amino acids. Germline V gene lookup returns CDR1 SGDLS and CDR2 YYNGEE. In nucleotides, the CDR3 is TGTGCCAGCAGCGTACAGGTGTCAAACAATGAGCAGTTCTTC. This codes for CASSVQVSNNEQFF.

This clonotype was counted many times. The V call is TRBV9, the J call TRBJ2-6; a possible D gene is TRBD1 (6 bases). CDR3 length: 20 residues. V was pared by 0 bases and J by 0 bases, with 19 bases between. Germline V CDR1 and CDR2: SGDLS, YYNGEE. The CDR3 protein is CASSVDPRQAQFSGANVLTF. DNA of the CDR3: TGTGCCAGCAGCGTAGATCCAAGACAGGCTCAATTCTCTGGGGCCAACGTCCTGACTTTC.

This clonotype was detected ten times or more. Here the CDR3 DNA reads TGTGCCAGCAGCGTAGTTAGCGTCGCGAACACCGGGGAGCTGTTTTTT. This sequence encodes CASSVVSVANTGELFF. The chain has TRBV9 and TRBJ2-2, with D possibly matching TRBD2 (5 bases). The CDR3 has 16 residues. The V gene's germline CDR1 is SGDLS and CDR2 YYNGEE. Trimming took off 0 bases at V and 0 bases at J, with 9 bases between the two ends.

This clonotype was observed at least ten times. The rearrangement uses TRBV9 and TRBJ1-6, with 9 nucleotides matching TRBD1. Germline trimming cut 3 bases from V and 5 bases from J; bases unmatched to any gene: 6. The CDR3 spans 16 residues. Germline CDR1 reads SGDLS; CDR2 reads YYNGEE. CDR3 sequence (DNA): TGTGCCAGCAGCGGACCACAGGGGGCGGATAATTCACCCCTCCACTTT. It specifies CASSGPQGADNSPLHF.

This clonotype was detected ten times or more. This chain connects TRBV9 to TRBJ2-1, with 9 bases aligning to TRBD1. V was clipped by 1 base and J by 4 bases; unmatched bases: 9. There are 17 residues in the CDR3. The germline CDR1 and CDR2 sequences are SGDLS and YYNGEE. The CDR3 sequence: CASSVFGTGSGYNEQFF. CDR3 bases: TGTGCCAGCAGCGTATTCGGGACAGGGTCCGGATACAATGAGCAGTTCTTC.

This clonotype was detected ten times or more. The rearrangement uses TRBV9 and TRBJ1-1; D is uncertain. Germline CDR1 SGDLS, CDR2 YYNGEE. Trimming cost V 4 bases and J 7 bases, with 14 bases left between them. The CDR3 contains 13 residues. CDR3 in amino acids: CASSPAFAFEAFF. In nucleotides, the CDR3 is TGTGCCAGCAGCCCCGCTTTCGCGTTTGAAGCTTTCTTT.

This clonotype was recorded many times. V usage is TRBV9 and J usage is TRBJ2-4, with a possible D match to TRBD1 (7 bases). This CDR3 contains 18 residues. V was clipped by 4 bases and J by 3 bases, with 23 bases between them. Per germline, CDR1 SGDLS and CDR2 YYNGEE. CDR3 nucleotide sequence: TGTGCCAGCAGCCCCCAGGGGGGTCCGATACAAGGCAAAAACATTCAGTACTTC. Amino acids: CASSPQGGPIQGKNIQYF.

To note about this clonotype: A read error may produce the germline difference seen at one junction end. The chain uses TRBV9 and TRBJ2-1, with D uncertain. The length of the CDR3 is 14 residues. Germline V gene sequence: CDR1 SGDLS, CDR2 YYNGEE. CDR3 bases: TGTGCCAGCAACGTAACAGACACCTACATTGAGCAGTTCTTC. It translates to CASNVTDTYIEQFF.

In its sample, this clonotype was seen many times. The chain's CDR3 is CASSVSEGRGYEQYF. CDR3 bases: TGTGCCAGCAGCGTATCGGAAGGGCGCGGCTACGAGCAGTACTTC. The V call is TRBV9, the J call TRBJ2-7; D not certain. Looked up from germline, CDR1 is SGDLS and CDR2 is YYNGEE. Trimming removed 1 base from V and 3 bases from J, with 14 bases in between. The CDR3 is 15 residues long.

This clonotype was seen repeatedly, ten times or more. The rearrangement joins TRBV9 to TRBJ2-1, with 9 nucleotides matching TRBD2. CDR1 is SGDLS, CDR2 YYNGEE, per germline. The V gene end was trimmed by 0 bases and the J gene end by 7 bases; junction bases not matched to a gene: 5. The CDR3 sequence is 15 residues long. CDR3 loop: CASSVGSSGENEQFF. The CDR3 DNA reads as TGTGCCAGCAGCGTAGGGTCTAGCGGGGAAAATGAGCAGTTCTTC.

This clonotype is medium-sized. The chain recombines TRBV9 with TRBJ1-2, with TRBD1 identical over 8 bases. The CDR3 has 16 residues. The germline V gene has CDR1 SGDLS and CDR2 YYNGEE. J lost 6 bases, V lost 1 base, and 11 bases had no gene match. CDR3 residues: CASSVSPDGQGDGYTF. For the CDR3, the DNA is TGTGCCAGCAGCGTATCTCCCGACGGACAGGGCGATGGCTACACCTTC.

This clonotype has at least ten counts. The rearrangement uses TRBV9 and TRBJ2-5, with D possibly called TRBD1 or TRBD2 (5 bases each). The CDR3 is 12 amino acids. Trimming took off 4 bases at V and 5 bases at J, with 9 bases between the two ends. From germline, CDR1 is SGDLS and CDR2 YYNGEE. CDR3 sequence: CASSTGAETQYF. DNA for the CDR3: TGTGCCAGCAGCACCGGGGCGGAGACCCAGTACTTC.

This clonotype is medium-sized within its sample. V and J are TRBV9 and TRBJ2-1, with a possible D match to TRBD1 (5 bases). The V end lost 0 bases, the J end lost 1 base, and 11 bases lay between the germline ends. The CDR3 spans 16 residues. CDR1 is SGDLS, CDR2 YYNGEE, per germline. The CDR3 DNA follows: TGTGCCAGCAGCGTAGCTTCAGGGTGGTCCTACAATGAGCAGTTCTTC. Translation gives CASSVASGWSYNEQFF.

This clonotype was recorded once. The CDR3 end shows no conserved phenylalanine or tryptophan, and so a read error is likely. The gene calls are TRBV9 and TRBJ2-2; 8 nucleotides agree with TRBD2. Germline V lookup: CDR1 SGDLS, CDR2 YYNGEE. The CDR3 loop spans 16 amino acids. The chain's CDR3 is CASSVGAGGAHGDLFI. The CDR3 region has the DNA TGTGCCAGCAGCGTAGGGGCCGGGGGGGCCCACGGGGACCTGTTTATT.